These 3 T cell receptor beta chains share one sample of origin, sequenced in a study of blood T cells in healthy people across ages. Sample-barcoded 5' priming and a J-beta primer mix drove a second PCR of roughly 6 to 12 cycles. TCRdb reprocessed the 5' RACE reads with MiXCR, giving one entry per CDR3 protein. The sample lists about 1.6 million distinct CDR3 sequences, about 31% occurring once. Material: blood. The origin of the receptors is a woman under 40 in good health.

This clonotype has a count of ten or more. This CDR3 is CSAGTSGVYNEQFF. In DNA, the CDR3 is TGCAGTGCTGGGACTAGCGGGGTCTACAATGAGCAGTTCTTC. J is TRBJ2-1 and V is TRBV20-1, with 13 bases matching TRBD2. CDR3 length: 14 residues. In germline, CDR1 is DFQATT, CDR2 SNEGSKA (reference sequence). The V and J ends lost 5 bases and 3 bases, in that order; junction bases with no gene match: 1.

The chain links TRBV7-9 to TRBJ2-7, with D perhaps assigned TRBD1 or TRBD2 (5 bases each). The V gene's germline CDR1 is SEHNR and CDR2 FQNEAQ (reference sequence). The CDR3 contains 11 residues. V was pared by 3 bases and J by 9 bases, with 9 bases between. CDR3 region: CASSLGDGQYF. As DNA, the CDR3 is TGTGCCAGCAGCTTGGGGGACGGGCAGTACTTC.

For this clonotype: Its ends do not fully match the called genes, so a read error is possible. The chain is built from TRBV6-5 and TRBJ2-2; 8 bases agree with TRBD2. This CDR3 contains 13 residues. Looked up from germline, CDR1 is MNHEY and CDR2 is SVGAGI. The CDR3 DNA reads as TGTGCCAGCAGTACCGGGGGGGCCGGGGAGCGGTTTTTT. Translating it yields CASSTGGAGERFF.